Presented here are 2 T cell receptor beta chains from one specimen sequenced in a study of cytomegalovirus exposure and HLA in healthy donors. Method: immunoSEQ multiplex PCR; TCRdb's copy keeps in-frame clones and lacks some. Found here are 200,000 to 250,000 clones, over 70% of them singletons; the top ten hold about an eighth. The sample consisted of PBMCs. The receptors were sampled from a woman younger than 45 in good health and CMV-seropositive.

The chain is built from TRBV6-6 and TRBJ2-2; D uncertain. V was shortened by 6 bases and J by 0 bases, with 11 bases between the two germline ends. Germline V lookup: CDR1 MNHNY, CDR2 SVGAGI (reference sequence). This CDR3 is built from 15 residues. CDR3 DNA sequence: TGTGCCAGCAGCCCCGAAACTCCGAACACCGGGGAGCTGTTTTTT. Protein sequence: CASSPETPNTGELFF.

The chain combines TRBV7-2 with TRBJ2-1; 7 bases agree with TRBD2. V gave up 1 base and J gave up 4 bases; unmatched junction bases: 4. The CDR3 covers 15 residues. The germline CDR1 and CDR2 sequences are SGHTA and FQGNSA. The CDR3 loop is CASSLGAGLYNEQFF. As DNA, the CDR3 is TGTGCCAGCAGCTTAGGAGCGGGACTATACAATGAGCAGTTCTTC.